The 5 T cell receptor beta chains below were found in one sample sequenced in a study of shared clonotypes between healthy human individuals. This table comes from immunoSEQ multiplex PCR, and its TCRdb copy is limited to in-frame clones, with some not included. The data contain over 400,000 clones, around 73% of them singletons. The sequenced sample consisted of PBMCs. The receptors come from a middle-aged woman in good health. Some clones in this sample may be carry-over from other donors' samples.

The rearrangement joins TRBV7-2 to TRBJ2-5; 7 bases line up with TRBD1. The junction had 11 bases not matched to a gene; V was cut back by 4 bases and J by 6 bases. CDR1 is SGHTA, CDR2 FQGNSA, per germline. CDR3 length equals 15 residues. The CDR3 region has the DNA TGTGCCAGCAGCTCCTCGACAGGGTGGGTGAAGACCCAGTACTTC. It specifies CASSSSTGWVKTQYF.

The chain recombines TRBV2 with TRBJ2-7; D is perhaps TRBD2 (5 bases). Germline V CDR1 and CDR2: SNHLY, FYNNEI. Trimming left V 4 bases short and J 0 bases short, with 13 bases between. This CDR3 contains 15 residues. As DNA, the CDR3 is TGTGCCAGCAGTGGGAGGTTAAAGAGCTCCTACGAGCAGTACTTC. Translation gives CASSGRLKSSYEQYF.

The J gene is TRBJ2-7, the V gene TRBV30; 7 positions match TRBD2. CDR3 size: 15 residues. Germline-derived CDR1 and CDR2 are GTSNPN and SVGIG (reference sequence). V trimming: 3 bases; J trimming: 3 bases; junction bases outside the gene matches: 11. The CDR3 protein is CAWSPQREPLYEQYF. As DNA, the CDR3 is TGTGCCTGGAGCCCCCAGCGGGAACCCCTCTACGAGCAGTACTTC.

The chain couples TRBV28 to TRBJ2-7, with D uncertain. The CDR3 is 15 residues long. Trimming shortened V by 7 bases and J by 1 base, and 17 bases separated the two germline ends. The germline gives CDR1 MDHEN, CDR2 SYDVKM. CDR3 DNA sequence: TGTGCCAGCACCCCCCGAGGTGCGCCGTCCTACGAGCAGTACTTC. Translation: CASTPRGAPSYEQYF.

This chain uses TRBV6-4 with TRBJ2-3; no reliable D call. The CDR3 runs 13 residues. The germline V gene has CDR1 MRHNA and CDR2 SNTAGT. V was pared by 3 bases and J by 8 bases, with 12 bases between. CDR3 sequence reads: CASSEGNVGTQYF. DNA for the CDR3: TGTGCCAGCAGTGAAGGGAATGTGGGTACGCAGTATTTT.